This T cell receptor (beta chain) was captured in a study of vaccination and CD4 T cells after COVID-19. Germline CDR1 and CDR2: SGHTS and YDEGEE. The length of the CDR3 is 16 residues. Cultured CD4+ T-cell DNA underwent Oncomine TCR Beta short-read sequencing. TCRdb re-called the PCR reads through MiXCR, storing one row per CDR3 protein. Of roughly 12,000 distinct CDR3 sequences in the sample, around four fifths were seen once. About this clonotype itself: What it recognizes is unknown. At one of its ends the junction is not consistent with the germline gene, which may arise from a read error.

As to treatment: roughly nine-day PBMC culture with coronavirus spike peptide pools or control peptides (ViraFEST assay). The sequencing used CD4+ T cells from blood, cultured in vitro, collected after SARS-CoV-2 vaccination. The chain combines TRBV5-8 with TRBJ1-2; 7 bases match TRBD1. This receptor was identified in a human donor who received a COVID-19 vaccine. The CDR3 spells CASSLAVGWTGAKLSF. DNA of the CDR3: TGTGCCAGCAGCTTGGCCGTGGGATGGACAGGCGCTAAGCTATCCTTC.